The rows below give T cell receptor beta chains drawn from one sample of a study of OX40 agonist ivuxolimab in advanced cancers. Sequencing used immunoSEQ multiplex PCR; TCRdb keeps in-frame clones, though not all of them. The profile covers about 45,000 clones, with about 94% appearing a single time and approximately 11% taken by the ten largest. The material sequenced was CD4+ or CD8+ T cells sorted from blood, taken in a trial of the OX40 agonist ivuxolimab. The receptor source for this set is an adult with an advanced solid tumor such as melanoma, head and neck, liver or kidney cancer. Each CDR3 is given with its conserved first and last residue. Each record gives: CDR3 protein, CDR3 DNA, clone size, V gene, D gene, J gene, CDR3 length. The D gene is left open where the match is weak. Expanded clones get a size class; other rows say once, few or many, or leave the size out.

CASSASGQTNYGYTF,TGTGCCAGCAGCGCCTCCGGACAGACCAACTATGGCTACACCTTC,once,TRBV9,.,TRBJ1-2,15
CASSGQGLRTEAFF,TGTGCCAGCAGTGGACAGGGACTTCGGACTGAAGCTTTCTTT,.,TRBV25-1,TRBD1,TRBJ1-1,14
CASSTSGLAGTNEQFF,TGTGCCAGCAGCACTTCAGGACTAGCGGGAACCAATGAGCAGTTCTTC,.,TRBV5-4,TRBD2,TRBJ2-1,16
CASNPQGNSYEQYF,TGTGCCAGCAACCCACAGGGGAACTCCTACGAGCAGTACTTC,.,TRBV9,TRBD1,TRBJ2-7,14
CAAQGQGAFEKLFF,TGTGCCGCCCAGGGACAGGGGGCTTTTGAAAAACTGTTTTTT,once,TRBV2,TRBD1,TRBJ1-4,14
CASSSGLEITKNIQYF,TGTGCCAGCAGCTCTGGACTGGAGATAACCAAAAACATTCAGTACTTC,.,TRBV9,.,TRBJ2-4,16
CASSFLPRMSSYEQYF,TGTGCCAGCAGTTTCCTACCCAGGATGAGCTCCTACGAGCAGTACTTC,.,TRBV28,.,TRBJ2-7,16
CASSLEGGLAGNQETQYF,TGTGCCAGCAGCTTAGAAGGGGGTCTAGCGGGCAACCAAGAGACCCAGTACTTC,.,TRBV11-3,TRBD2,TRBJ2-5,18
CASSPSAGFYEQYF,TGTGCCAGCAGTCCCTCCGCGGGGTTCTACGAGCAGTACTTC,.,TRBV6-5,.,TRBJ2-7,14
CASSEGTSARGYEQYF,TGTGCCAGCAGTGAGGGAACTAGCGCGAGGGGGTACGAGCAGTACTTC,.,TRBV2,.,TRBJ2-7,16
CASSWGGGSNNEQFF,TGTGCCAGCAGCTGGGGCGGGGGTAGCAACAATGAGCAGTTCTTC,.,TRBV7-6,TRBD2,TRBJ2-1,15
CSATPNYEQYF,TGCAGTGCTACCCCAAACTACGAGCAGTACTTC,.,TRBV20-1,.,TRBJ2-7,11
CASSVGGRTGELFF,TGTGCCAGCAGCGTAGGAGGTAGAACCGGGGAGCTGTTTTTT,.,TRBV9,.,TRBJ2-2,14
CASSVEGVTTGEQYF,TGTGCCAGCAGCGTAGAAGGGGTTACGACCGGCGAGCAGTACTTC,.,TRBV9,.,TRBJ2-7,15
CAISGGQLNEKLFF,TGTGCCATCAGTGGGGGACAGCTAAATGAAAAACTGTTTTTT,.,TRBV10-3,TRBD1,TRBJ1-4,14
CASSSASGVGNEQFF,TGTGCCAGCAGTTCCGCCTCGGGAGTAGGGAATGAGCAGTTCTTC,.,TRBV6-5,.,TRBJ2-1,15
CASSTTGYEQYF,TGTGCCAGCAGCACGACAGGCTACGAGCAGTACTTC,.,TRBV6-6,.,TRBJ2-7,12
CASSGTITLNEQFF,TGTGCCAGTTCCGGGACTATAACCCTCAATGAGCAGTTCTTC,.,TRBV6-1,TRBD2,TRBJ2-1,14
CASSLFYSPYNEQFF,TGTGCCAGCAGCTTATTTTATAGCCCCTACAATGAGCAGTTCTTC,.,TRBV7-9,.,TRBJ2-1,15
CASSKMGGDRPSYEQYF,TGTGCCAGCAGCAAAATGGGCGGGGACAGGCCCTCCTACGAGCAGTACTTC,.,TRBV21-1,.,TRBJ2-7,17
CASSQRVAQGMNTEAFF,TGTGCCAGCAGCCAGAGGGTTGCACAGGGAATGAACACTGAAGCTTTCTTT,.,TRBV4-2,.,TRBJ1-1,17
CASSEGQRHIGTEAFF,TGTGCCAGTAGTGAGGGCCAGCGCCATATCGGCACTGAAGCTTTCTTT,.,TRBV19,.,TRBJ1-1,16
CSVEERGENIQYF,TGCAGCGTTGAAGAAAGAGGGGAAAACATTCAGTACTTC,.,TRBV29-1,.,TRBJ2-4,13
CASSYTSGAYEQYF,TGTGCCAGTAGTTACACTAGCGGAGCCTACGAGCAGTACTTC,.,TRBV19,TRBD2,TRBJ2-7,14
CASSQARSSNQPQHF,TGTGCCAGCAGCCAAGCCAGGTCGAGCAATCAGCCCCAGCATTTT,.,TRBV4-2,.,TRBJ1-5,15
CASSIYGLNTGELFF,TGTGCCAGTAGTATATACGGGCTTAACACCGGGGAGCTGTTTTTT,.,TRBV19,.,TRBJ2-2,15
CASSQGFREAAKNIQYF,TGCGCCAGCAGCCAAGGTTTTAGGGAAGCGGCCAAAAACATTCAGTACTTC,.,TRBV4-1,.,TRBJ2-4,17
CASSYRLAGGLYNEQFF,TGTGCCAGCAGCTACCGACTAGCGGGGGGTCTGTACAATGAGCAGTTCTTC,.,TRBV5-4,TRBD2,TRBJ2-1,17
CASSPSLPDEQFF,TGTGCCAGCAGCCCCTCTCTCCCGGATGAGCAGTTCTTC,.,TRBV11-3,.,TRBJ2-1,13
CASSVGTANTGELFF,TGTGCCAGCAGCGTTGGGACGGCGAACACCGGGGAGCTGTTTTTT,once,TRBV9,.,TRBJ2-2,15
CASSEWASRNTEAFF,TGTGCCAGCAGTGAATGGGCCTCTCGGAACACTGAAGCTTTCTTT,.,TRBV2,.,TRBJ1-1,15
CASSLASGVPYGYTF,TGCGCCAGCAGCTTGGCCTCGGGGGTACCATATGGCTACACCTTC,few,TRBV5-1,.,TRBJ1-2,15
CASSYSFFNEQFF,TGTGCCAGCAGCTATAGCTTTTTCAATGAGCAGTTCTTC,once,TRBV27,.,TRBJ2-1,13
CASGDFLNTGELFF,TGTGCCAGTGGGGACTTTTTGAACACCGGGGAGCTGTTTTTT,.,TRBV19,.,TRBJ2-2,14
CSATGNYGYTF,TGCAGTGCTACCGGGAACTATGGCTACACCTTC,.,TRBV20-1,.,TRBJ1-2,11
CASSPGLAGHEQYF,TGTGCCAGCAGCCCGGGACTAGCGGGACACGAGCAGTACTTC,.,TRBV11-1,TRBD2,TRBJ2-7,14
CASLTGTAYEQYF,TGTGCCAGTCTAACCGGGACCGCATACGAGCAGTACTTC,.,TRBV2,.,TRBJ2-7,13
CASSVGGGGTYEQYF,TGTGCCAGCAGCGTAGGAGGAGGAGGGACCTACGAGCAGTACTTC,once,TRBV9,.,TRBJ2-7,15
CASSDILGRAADTQYF,TGTGCCAGCAGTGATATCCTCGGCAGGGCTGCAGATACGCAGTATTTT,once,TRBV6-1,.,TRBJ2-3,16
CASSDRGRDEQYF,TGTGCCAGCAGTGATCGTGGGAGAGACGAGCAGTACTTC,once,TRBV2,.,TRBJ2-7,13
CASSLELTDTQYF,TGTGCCAGCAGCTTAGAACTCACAGATACGCAGTATTTT,.,TRBV11-2,.,TRBJ2-3,13
CASSQDRSKTGELFF,TGCGCCAGCAGCCAAGACCGGAGTAAGACCGGGGAGCTGTTTTTT,.,TRBV4-1,.,TRBJ2-2,15
CASSLTGPIGSFGYTF,TGTGCCAGCAGCTTGACAGGGCCAATAGGTTCGTTTGGCTACACCTTC,once,TRBV11-1,TRBD1,TRBJ1-2,16
CASSLWRTGQNIQYF,TGTGCCAGCAGCCTATGGAGGACAGGCCAAAACATTCAGTACTTC,.,TRBV5-6,TRBD1,TRBJ2-4,15
CASSWGTNEQFF,TGTGCCAGCAGTTGGGGAACAAATGAGCAGTTCTTC,.,TRBV6-6,.,TRBJ2-1,12
CASSRRKAGTGDYEQYF,TGTGCCAGCAGTCGCAGAAAGGCCGGGACAGGGGACTACGAGCAGTACTTC,.,TRBV28,TRBD1,TRBJ2-7,17
CASSWDRGDYSNQPQHF,TGTGCCAGTAGTTGGGACAGGGGCGATTATAGCAATCAGCCCCAGCATTTT,.,TRBV19,TRBD1,TRBJ1-5,17
CSVVQVGEQYF,TGCAGCGTTGTGCAGGTAGGCGAGCAGTACTTC,.,TRBV29-1,.,TRBJ2-7,11
CAIRDRDSYEQYF,TGTGCCATCAGGGACAGGGACTCCTACGAGCAGTACTTC,.,TRBV10-3,TRBD1,TRBJ2-7,13
CASRPAGKETQYF,TGTGCCAGCAGGCCAGCAGGCAAAGAGACCCAGTACTTC,.,TRBV11-2,.,TRBJ2-5,13
CASSPGTDTQYF,TGCGCCAGCAGCCCCGGAACAGATACGCAGTATTTT,.,TRBV4-1,.,TRBJ2-3,12
CASSVASTGGIGNGYTF,TGTGCCAGCAGCGTAGCTTCCACAGGGGGCATTGGGAATGGCTACACCTTC,.,TRBV9,TRBD1,TRBJ1-2,17
CASSLDVRAVTEAFF,TGTGCCAGCAGCTTAGATGTCAGGGCTGTGACTGAAGCTTTCTTT,.,TRBV7-9,.,TRBJ1-1,15
CASSLGGAGRIGTQYF,TGTGCTAGCAGCTTGGGTGGTGCGGGCCGTATCGGGACCCAGTACTTC,.,TRBV7-7,.,TRBJ2-5,16